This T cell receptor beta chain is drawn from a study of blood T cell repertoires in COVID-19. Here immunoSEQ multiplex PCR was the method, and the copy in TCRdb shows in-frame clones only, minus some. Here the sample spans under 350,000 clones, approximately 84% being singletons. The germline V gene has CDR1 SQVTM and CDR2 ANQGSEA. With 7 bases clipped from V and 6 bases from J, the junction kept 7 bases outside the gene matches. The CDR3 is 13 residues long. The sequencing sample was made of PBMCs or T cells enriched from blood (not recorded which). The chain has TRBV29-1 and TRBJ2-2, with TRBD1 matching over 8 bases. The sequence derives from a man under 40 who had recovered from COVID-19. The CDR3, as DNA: TGCAGCGGGGGGACAGGTGGAGCCGGGGAGCTGTTTTTT. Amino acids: CSGGTGGAGELFF.